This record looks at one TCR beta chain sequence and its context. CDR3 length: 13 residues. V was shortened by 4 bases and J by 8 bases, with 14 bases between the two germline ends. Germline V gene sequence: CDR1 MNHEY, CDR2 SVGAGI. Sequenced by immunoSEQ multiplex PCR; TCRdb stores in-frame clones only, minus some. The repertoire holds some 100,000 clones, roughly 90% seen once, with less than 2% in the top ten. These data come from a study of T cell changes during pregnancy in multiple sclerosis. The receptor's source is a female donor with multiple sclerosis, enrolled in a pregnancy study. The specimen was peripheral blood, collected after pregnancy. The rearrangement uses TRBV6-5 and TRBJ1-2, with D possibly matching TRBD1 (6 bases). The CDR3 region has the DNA TGTGCCAGCAGTTCAAGGGGGGGCTACGGCTACACCTTC. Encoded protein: CASSSRGGYGYTF.